This paragraph covers one T cell receptor beta chain sequence. V was shortened by 5 bases and J by 6 bases, with 2 bases between the two germline ends. Germline V CDR1 and CDR2: SGHAT, FQNNGV. This CDR3 has 11 residues. The data were taken from a study of technical replicates of blood from several donors. Repertoires were generated with immunoSEQ multiplex PCR, while TCRdb's copy carries only in-frame clones and drops some. The sample carries approximately 100,000 clones, around 95% recorded once. The material sequenced was T cells isolated from PBMCs. The sequence was obtained from a human donor in good health. The chain has TRBV11-2 and TRBJ1-6; D is unresolved. Here the CDR3 DNA reads TGTGCCAGCAGCCTTAATTCACCCCTCCACTTT. Its translation: CASSLNSPLHF.